This T cell receptor (beta chain) is drawn from a study of regulatory T cells in long-lasting Graves disease. The time point is: newly diagnosed GD, antithyroid drugs for less than 3 months. With RNA extracted from PBMCs as input, the TCR library was made. Study-wide results and limits: Repertoires from persistent disease leaned toward TRBV28, TRBJ1-2 and TRBJ2-5.

Building the TCR beta libraries relied on iRepertoire HTBI primers, and CDR3 regions underwent Arm-PCR. Authors' data handling: Identification across samples found about 65 TRBV and 15 or so TRBJ segments. TCRdb redid the calling of the multiplex PCR reads with MiXCR, one entry per CDR3 protein. TCRdb assigned the V and J calls; the authors' analysis was not used. The sample shows 400,000 to 650,000 distinct CDR3 sequences, around 16% of them seen only once. The table lists this clonotype with a few counts. Its target is not known. The CDR3 has 18 amino acids. CDR1 and CDR2 from the germline V gene are SGHDT and YYEEEE. Trimming cost V 4 bases and J 0 bases; bases outside gene matches: 8. The sample was also reused in another study, on T cells in Graves' hyperthyroidism and ophthalmopathy. That paper notes: The blood repertoire included most of the expanded thyroid clonotypes above 0.001.

This sample comprised peripheral blood mononuclear cells (PBMCs), obtained at new diagnosis, from a patient treated with antithyroid drugs. This TCR was recovered from a woman aged 35-65 years with Graves disease. The V gene is TRBV5-6, the J gene TRBJ2-1; TRBD1 matches at 12 bases. In nucleotides, the CDR3 is TGTGCCAGCAGCGCAGGGACAGGGGGCTGGAGCTCCTACAATGAGCAGTTCTTC. Protein sequence: CASSAGTGGWSSYNEQFF.